This T cell receptor beta chain appears in the sequencing data of a study of regulatory T cells in long-lasting Graves disease. Across the study: The term persistent Graves' disease signified upward of 5 years on antithyroid drugs with positive TSH receptor antibodies.

There are many counts of this clonotype. Its antigen is not known. Time point: persistent/refractory GD, antithyroid drugs over 5 years with positive TRAb. PBMC RNA served as the TCR library source. A blood draw put 8.5 to 10 milliliters of peripheral blood into EDTA tubes. Building of the TCR beta libraries involved iRepertoire HTBI primers and Arm-PCR of CDR3 regions. TCRdb itself ran the multiplex PCR reads through MiXCR, one entry per CDR3 protein. The data show 300,000 or so distinct CDR3 sequences, about 19% seen once. The CDR3 length is 15 residues. With 6 bases clipped from V and 7 bases from J, the junction kept 10 bases outside the gene matches. CDR1 MDHEN and CDR2 SYDVKM come from the germline V gene. Findings of the study overall: The study found TRBV28, TRBJ1-2 and TRBJ2-5 favored in persistent disease. Analyses excluded thyroid tissue, covering peripheral blood alone.

This clonotype was obtained from a female donor with Graves disease. The rearrangement uses TRBV28 and TRBJ1-5; 9 bases map to TRBD1. The source material was peripheral blood mononuclear cells (PBMCs), sampled when the disease was refractory, from a patient treated with antithyroid drugs. This chain's CDR3 is CASSTTGGARQPQHF. DNA for the CDR3: TGTGCCAGCAGCACAACAGGGGGCGCGAGGCAGCCCCAGCATTTT.